A selection of T cell receptor beta chains follows, all from one sample in a study of cytomegalovirus exposure and HLA in healthy donors. Sequencing was performed with immunoSEQ multiplex PCR; in TCRdb, only in-frame clones are kept and a portion is missing. The sample yields about 250,000 clones, roughly nine tenths seen once. Specimen: PBMCs. These receptor sequences come from a man between 18 and 35 years old in good health and CMV-seropositive. The CDR3 runs from the conserved cysteine through the conserved F or W. A D gene is named only where the DNA matches it firmly. The size entry is marked missing in some rows and otherwise reads once, few, many or a size class.

>TRBV7-9|.|TRBJ2-1|TRBD2
TGTGCCAGCAGCTTAGTGGGCGGGAGATTAGACAATGAGCAGTTCTTC
CASSLVGGRLDNEQFF
>TRBV30|.|TRBJ2-1|TRBD2
TGTGCCTGGAGCCGGACTAGCGGGGGGGCCTACAATGAGCAGTTCTTC
CAWSRTSGGAYNEQFF
>TRBV6-1|.|TRBJ2-5|.
TGTGCCAGCATAAAAGGACATTTAGAAGAGACCCAGTACTTC
CASIKGHLEETQYF
>TRBV7-2|.|TRBJ1-5|.
TGTGCCAGCAGCTTATACGGCAATCAGCCCCAGCATTTT
CASSLYGNQPQHF
>TRBV6-1|.|TRBJ1-2|TRBD1
TGTGCCAGCAGGACGACAGGGAACGGCTACACCTTC
CASRTTGNGYTF
>TRBV27|.|TRBJ2-3|TRBD2
TGTGCCAGCAGTTACCTACTAGCGGGAGGCACAGATACGCAGTATTTT
CASSYLLAGGTDTQYF
>TRBV10-2|.|TRBJ2-3|.
TGCGCCAGCAGTGAGTCAGGAGATACGCAGTATTTT
CASSESGDTQYF
>TRBV6-5|few|TRBJ1-2|TRBD1
TGTGCCAGCAGTTCCGCTCAGGGGGTCTATGGCTACACCTTC
CASSSAQGVYGYTF
>TRBV30|.|TRBJ2-5|.
TGTGCCTGGAGTGTAGGACACGAAGAGACCCAGTACTTC
CAWSVGHEETQYF
>TRBV4-1|.|TRBJ1-1|.
TGCGCCAGCAGCCGATCTCTTATGGGGGAGCACACTGAAGCTTTCTTT
CASSRSLMGEHTEAFF
>TRBV13|once|TRBJ2-3|TRBD2
TGTGCCAGCAGCTTAGGCGGAAGCGGGAGGGACACAGATACGCAGTATTTT
CASSLGGSGRDTDTQYF
>TRBV5-1|.|TRBJ2-1|TRBD1
TGCGCCAGCAGGCAGACAGGGGATACCTACAATGAGCAGTTCTTC
CASRQTGDTYNEQFF
>TRBV6-1|.|TRBJ1-5|.
TGTGCCAGCAGTGAAGCGAGCAGCAATCAGCCCCAGCATTTT
CASSEASSNQPQHF
>TRBV4-2|once|TRBJ2-7|.
TGTGCCAGCAGCGACCAGGGCGGAACCAGAGCGGTGCAGTACTTC
CASSDQGGTRAVQYF
>TRBV9|.|TRBJ2-1|.
TGTGCCAGCAGCCCGACGGGTTCGGGGTCCAATGAGCAGTTCTTC
CASSPTGSGSNEQFF
>TRBV15|.|TRBJ2-7|TRBD2
TGTGCCACCAGCAGGGGGGGGTCAGGCTGGCAGTACTTC
CATSRGGSGWQYF
>TRBV6-6|few|TRBJ1-2|TRBD1
TGTGCCAGCAGTACGGGACAGACGAACTATGGCTACACCTTC
CASSTGQTNYGYTF
>TRBV5-4|.|TRBJ2-7|.
TGTGCCAGCAGCCCAAGCGAGAGCTCCTACGAGCAGTACTTC
CASSPSESSYEQYF
>TRBV6-1|.|TRBJ2-1|TRBD1
TGTGCCAGCAGTGATAAAACAGGGGTAGGGCTCAATGAGCAGTTCTTC
CASSDKTGVGLNEQFF
>TRBV7-2|.|TRBJ1-1|.
TGTGCCAGCAGCTTAGTCCCTGCCAACACTGAAGCTTTCTTT
CASSLVPANTEAFF
>TRBV5-4|.|TRBJ1-1|TRBD1
TGTGCCAGCGCCCGATGGGGACAGGGGGGGACTGAAGCTTTCTTT
CASARWGQGGTEAFF
>TRBV6-6|.|TRBJ2-3|.
TGTGCCAGCAACCTTGAGGGAGGAGATACGCAGTATTTT
CASNLEGGDTQYF
>TRBV7-9|.|TRBJ1-5|.
TGTGCCAGCAGCCTTGGGTCAGTCGACAATCAGCCCCAGCATTTT
CASSLGSVDNQPQHF